A selection of T cell receptor beta chains follows, all from one sample in a study of regulatory and conventional T cells in RAG deficiency. Profiling relied on immunoSEQ multiplex PCR, and the TCRdb table lists in-frame clones only, not all of them. The sample includes approximately 30,000 clones, 90% to 97% of them seen just once. The same sample was also used in a study of regulatory T cells.

Sequenced: CD25- CD4+ T cells sorted from blood. The receptors were gathered from a human donor in good health. The CDR3 runs from the conserved cysteine through the conserved F or W. D genes are given only for firm matches. Rows give clone size only sometimes, using once, few, many, or a class for an expanded clone.

D gene	V gene	J gene	clone size	CDR3 protein	CDR3 DNA
TRBD1	TRBV29-1	TRBJ2-5	.	CSVEGDRGRETQYF	TGCAGCGTTGAGGGGGACAGGGGGCGAGAGACCCAGTACTTC
.	TRBV20-1	TRBJ2-5	once	CSAGLSGTQYF	TGCAGTGCCGGACTCTCAGGGACCCAGTACTTC
.	TRBV5-1	TRBJ2-7	.	CASSLGSLARYEQYF	TGCGCCAGCAGCTTGGGCAGTCTAGCGAGGTACGAGCAGTACTTC
TRBD2	TRBV19	TRBJ2-3	.	CASSTTGTSQTQYF	TGTGCCAGTAGTACAACCGGGACTAGCCAAACGCAGTATTTT
.	TRBV6-5	TRBJ1-2	.	CASREVNYGYTF	TGTGCCAGCAGGGAGGTAAACTATGGCTACACCTTC
.	TRBV4-1	TRBJ2-5	.	CASSQDRAGTQETQYF	TGCGCCAGCAGCCAAGACCGCGCGGGAACACAAGAGACCCAGTACTTC
.	TRBV7-3	TRBJ2-6	.	CASSSTAGSGANVLTF	TGTGCCAGCAGCTCCACGGCGGGATCTGGGGCCAACGTCCTGACTTTC
.	TRBV9	TRBJ2-7	.	CASSVRGSSYEQYF	TGTGCCAGCAGCGTAAGGGGGTCATCCTACGAGCAGTACTTC
.	TRBV30	TRBJ1-5	.	CAWSVAPNQPQHF	TGTGCCTGGAGTGTAGCCCCCAATCAGCCCCAGCATTTT
TRBD1	TRBV5-1	TRBJ1-5	.	CASSFTGGDGQPQHF	TGCGCCAGCAGCTTTACAGGGGGCGACGGTCAGCCCCAGCATTTT
.	TRBV7-7	TRBJ2-1	.	CASSSSRGGASSYNEQFF	TGTGCTAGCAGCTCATCTCGTGGGGGGGCGAGCTCCTACAATGAGCAGTTCTTC
.	TRBV18	TRBJ1-5	.	CASSPDQEGPQHF	TGTGCCAGCTCACCCGATCAGGAGGGGCCCCAGCATTTT
.	TRBV9	TRBJ1-1	.	CASSASNRGYRQNTEAFF	TGTGCCAGCAGCGCATCAAACCGGGGGTACAGACAGAACACTGAAGCTTTCTTT
TRBD1	TRBV7-8	TRBJ1-1	.	CASSSYRGPNTEAFF	TGTGCCAGCAGCTCCTACAGGGGTCCGAACACTGAAGCTTTCTTT
.	TRBV19	TRBJ1-1	.	CASSSRGGGGTEAFF	TGTGCCAGTAGTTCCCGAGGGGGGGGAGGAACTGAAGCTTTCTTT
TRBD1	TRBV6-5	TRBJ2-7	.	CASRKPGQGSHEQYF	TGTGCCAGCAGGAAGCCGGGACAGGGGAGTCACGAGCAGTACTTC
.	TRBV25-1	TRBJ1-1	.	CASREGWDSMNTEAFF	TGTGCCAGCAGAGAGGGGTGGGACTCCATGAACACTGAAGCTTTCTTT
.	TRBV2	TRBJ2-2	.	CASIPDRNTGELFF	TGTGCCAGCATCCCGGACAGGAACACCGGGGAGCTGTTTTTT
TRBD1	TRBV6-5	TRBJ2-7	.	CASSYGTGVYEQYF	TGTGCCAGCAGCTACGGGACAGGGGTCTACGAGCAGTACTTC
.	TRBV13	TRBJ1-6	.	CASSRGGQDSPLHF	TGTGCCAGCAGCCGCGGGGGGCAGGATTCACCCCTCCACTTT
.	TRBV2	TRBJ1-3	few	CARGLSGNTIYF	TGTGCCAGAGGACTCTCTGGAAACACCATATATTTT
.	TRBV18	TRBJ1-5	.	CASSTGHSGPQHF	TGTGCCAGCTCAACGGGTCACTCCGGGCCCCAGCATTTT
TRBD1	TRBV10-3	TRBJ1-5	.	CAMRDSLNQPQHF	TGTGCCATGCGGGACAGCCTAAATCAGCCCCAGCATTTT
TRBD1	TRBV7-2	TRBJ2-6	once	CASLRGPGQFRGANVLTF	TGTGCCAGCTTACGAGGTCCGGGACAGTTTAGGGGGGCCAACGTCCTGACTTTC
.	TRBV18	TRBJ2-7	.	CASSPGRGHSYEQYF	TGTGCCAGCTCACCGGGCAGGGGCCACTCCTACGAGCAGTACTTC
.	TRBV7-3	TRBJ2-5	.	CASTEETQYF	TGTGCCAGCACTGAAGAGACCCAGTACTTC
.	TRBV7-6	TRBJ2-6	.	CASSQTGPSGANVLTF	TGTGCCAGCAGTCAAACAGGGCCCTCTGGGGCCAACGTCCTGACTTTC
.	TRBV19	TRBJ1-5	.	CASRSRGSRNQPQHF	TGTGCCAGTAGAAGCCGGGGTTCTCGAAATCAGCCCCAGCATTTT
TRBD1	TRBV29-1	TRBJ2-7	.	CSVNVGQGRYEQYF	TGCAGCGTTAACGTGGGACAGGGGAGATACGAGCAGTACTTC
TRBD2	TRBV6-6	TRBJ2-5	.	CASRPLAGGPMGTQYF	TGTGCCAGCAGACCACTAGCGGGGGGGCCGATGGGGACCCAGTACTTC
TRBD2	TRBV4-1	TRBJ2-7	.	CASSQDPIGTSHYEQYF	TGCGCCAGCAGCCAAGATCCCATTGGGACTAGTCACTACGAGCAGTACTTC
TRBD2	TRBV29-1	TRBJ2-7	.	CSVESVGTSQPYEQYF	TGCAGCGTTGAAAGTGTCGGGACTAGCCAGCCCTACGAGCAGTACTTC
TRBD2	TRBV10-2	TRBJ2-5	.	CASSNTGTSVQETQYF	TGCGCCAGCAGTAATACCGGGACTAGCGTTCAAGAGACCCAGTACTTC
.	TRBV4-1	TRBJ2-2	.	CASSQAPSVNTGELFF	TGCGCCAGCAGCCAAGCCCCCAGCGTAAACACCGGGGAGCTGTTTTTT
TRBD1	TRBV14	TRBJ1-6	.	CASSHQYRTGPNSPLHF	TGTGCCAGCAGCCATCAATACCGGACAGGGCCGAATTCACCCCTCCACTTT
.	TRBV5-6	TRBJ1-6	.	CASSEGQGNSPLHF	TGTGCCAGCAGCGAGGGACAAGGCAATTCACCCCTCCACTTT
.	TRBV2	TRBJ2-3	once	CARRTDTQYF	TGTGCTAGAAGAACAGATACGCAGTATTTT
.	TRBV30	TRBJ1-2	.	CAWSVSGNYGYTF	TGTGCCTGGAGTGTATCAGGAAACTATGGCTACACCTTC
.	TRBV29-1	TRBJ1-6	few	CSVRLSDNSPLHF	TGCAGCGTTCGGCTCAGCGATAATTCCCCCCTCCACTTT
.	TRBV10-3	TRBJ2-5	.	CAISERAGSGETQYF	TGTGCCATCAGTGAGCGGGCGGGGAGTGGGGAGACCCAGTACTTC
TRBD2	TRBV5-1	TRBJ2-1	.	CASSLGLAGSYNEQFF	TGCGCCAGCAGCTTGGGACTAGCGGGTTCCTACAATGAGCAGTTCTTC
.	TRBV2	TRBJ2-7	.	CASSIGTGKYEQYF	TGTGCCAGCAGTATCGGGACTGGAAAATACGAGCAGTACTTC
.	TRBV5-1	TRBJ2-5	.	CASSLYGQETQYF	TGCGCCAGCAGCTTATACGGGCAAGAGACCCAGTACTTC
TRBD1	TRBV5-1	TRBJ2-1	.	CASSLETGGFNEQFF	TGCGCCAGCAGCTTGGAGACAGGGGGCTTCAATGAGCAGTTCTTC